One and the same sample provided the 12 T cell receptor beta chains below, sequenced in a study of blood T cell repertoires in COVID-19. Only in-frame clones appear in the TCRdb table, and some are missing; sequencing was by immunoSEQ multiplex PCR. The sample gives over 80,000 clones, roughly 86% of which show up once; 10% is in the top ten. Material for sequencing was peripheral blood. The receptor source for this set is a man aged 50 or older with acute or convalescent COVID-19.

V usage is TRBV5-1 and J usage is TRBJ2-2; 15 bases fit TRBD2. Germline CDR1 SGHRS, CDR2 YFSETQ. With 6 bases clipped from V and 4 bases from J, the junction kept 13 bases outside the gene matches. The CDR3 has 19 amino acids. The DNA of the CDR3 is TGCGCCAGCAACTCCCGTCCGGGACTAGCGGGAGGCTTCACCGGGGAGCTGTTTTTT. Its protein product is CASNSRPGLAGGFTGELFF.

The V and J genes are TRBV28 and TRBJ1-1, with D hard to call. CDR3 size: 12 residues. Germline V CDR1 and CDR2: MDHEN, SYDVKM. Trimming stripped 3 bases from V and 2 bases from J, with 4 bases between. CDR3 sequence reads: CASSFSNTEAFF. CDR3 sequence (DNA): TGTGCCAGCAGTTTTTCTAACACTGAAGCTTTCTTT.

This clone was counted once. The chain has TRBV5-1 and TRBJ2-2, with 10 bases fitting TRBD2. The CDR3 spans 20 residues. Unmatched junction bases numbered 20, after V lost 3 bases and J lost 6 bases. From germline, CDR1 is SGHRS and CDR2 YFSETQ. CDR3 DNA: TGCGCCAGCAGCTCAAGGACTAGCGGACTTACCCGGAGTAGTTCCGGGGAGCTGTTTTTT. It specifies CASSSRTSGLTRSSSGELFF.

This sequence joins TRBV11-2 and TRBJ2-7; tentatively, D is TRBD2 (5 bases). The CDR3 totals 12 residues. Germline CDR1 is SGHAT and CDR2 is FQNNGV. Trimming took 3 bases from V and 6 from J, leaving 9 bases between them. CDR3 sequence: CASSFEGIEQYF. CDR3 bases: TGTGCCAGCAGCTTTGAGGGTATCGAGCAGTACTTC.

The CDR3 loop is CASLGGQGYNEQFF. Here the CDR3 DNA reads TGCGCCAGCTTGGGAGGACAGGGCTACAATGAGCAGTTCTTC. This chain uses TRBV5-1 with TRBJ2-1, with TRBD1 matching 8 bases. With 7 bases clipped from V and 3 bases from J, the junction kept 6 bases outside the gene matches. The germline gives CDR1 SGHRS, CDR2 YFSETQ. CDR3 length: 14 amino acids.

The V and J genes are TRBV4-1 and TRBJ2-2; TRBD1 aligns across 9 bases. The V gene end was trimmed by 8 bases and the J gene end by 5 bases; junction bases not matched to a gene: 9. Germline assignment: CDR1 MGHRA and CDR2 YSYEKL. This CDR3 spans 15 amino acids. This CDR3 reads CASEDRGVSTGELFF. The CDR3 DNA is TGCGCCAGCGAAGACAGGGGGGTATCTACCGGGGAGCTGTTTTTT.

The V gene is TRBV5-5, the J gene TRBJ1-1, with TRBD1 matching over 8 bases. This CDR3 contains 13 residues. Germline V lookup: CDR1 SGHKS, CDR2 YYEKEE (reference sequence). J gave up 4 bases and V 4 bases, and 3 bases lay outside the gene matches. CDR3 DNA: TGTGCCAGCAGCCGGACAGGGAGCACTGAAGCTTTCTTT. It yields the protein CASSRTGSTEAFF. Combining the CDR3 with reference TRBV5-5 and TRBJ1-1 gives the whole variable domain DAGVTQSPTHLIKTRGQQVTLRCSPISGHKSVSWYQQVLGQGPQFIFQYYEKEERGRGNFPDRFSARQFPNYSSELNVNALLLGDSALYLCASSRTGSTEAFFGQGTRLTVV.

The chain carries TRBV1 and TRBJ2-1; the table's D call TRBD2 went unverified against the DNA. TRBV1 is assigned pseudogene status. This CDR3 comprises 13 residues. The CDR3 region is CTSMRVAYNEQFF. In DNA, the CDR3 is TGCACCAGCATGCGGGTTGCCTACAATGAGCAGTTCTTC.

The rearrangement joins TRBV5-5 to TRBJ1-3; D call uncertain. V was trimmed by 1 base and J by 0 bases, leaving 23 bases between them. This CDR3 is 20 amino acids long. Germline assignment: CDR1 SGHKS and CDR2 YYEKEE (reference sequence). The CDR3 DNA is TGTGCCAGCAGCTTGCGGTTATCGTACGGAGGGAAGGACTCTGGAAACACCATATATTTT. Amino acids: CASSLRLSYGGKDSGNTIYF.

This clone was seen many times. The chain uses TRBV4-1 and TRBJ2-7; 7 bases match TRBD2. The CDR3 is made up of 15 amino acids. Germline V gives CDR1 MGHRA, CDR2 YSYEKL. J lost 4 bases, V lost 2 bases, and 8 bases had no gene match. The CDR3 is CASSQSPGEGYEQYF. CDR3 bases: TGCGCCAGCAGCCAAAGCCCCGGGGAGGGTTACGAGCAGTACTTC.

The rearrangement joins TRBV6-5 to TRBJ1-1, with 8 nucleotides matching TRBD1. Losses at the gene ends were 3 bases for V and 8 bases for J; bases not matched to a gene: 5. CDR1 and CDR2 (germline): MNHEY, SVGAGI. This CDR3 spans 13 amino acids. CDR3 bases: TGTGCCAGCAGTTATTCAGGGGGCCCCGAAGCTTTCTTT. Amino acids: CASSYSGGPEAFF.

The CDR3 protein is CASSQDLDRGYYGYTF. DNA of the CDR3: TGTGCCAGCAGCCAAGATCTGGACAGGGGCTACTATGGCTACACCTTC. The gene calls are TRBV4-2 and TRBJ1-2; 9 nucleotides line up with TRBD1. The V and J ends lost 0 bases and 3 bases, in that order; junction bases with no gene match: 5. CDR1 LGHNA and CDR2 YNFKEQ come from the germline V gene. The CDR3 runs 16 residues.